The entry below gives a single TCR beta chain sequence along with its context. The antigen remains undetermined. V lost 4 bases and J lost 2, with 5 bases in between. The CDR3 length is 11 residues. CDR1 is DFQATT and CDR2 is SNEGSKA in the germline V gene (reference sequence). The data were obtained in a study of OX40 agonist ivuxolimab in advanced cancers. Sequencing was performed with immunoSEQ multiplex PCR; in TCRdb, only in-frame clones are kept and a portion is missing. There are more than 65,000 clones in the sample; about 91% occur only once, and approximately 0.6% lies in the top ten. Regarding the study as a whole: On average, CD8+ T cells showed a greater number of expanded clones than CD4+.

This specimen consisted of CD4+ or CD8+ T cells sorted from blood, obtained in a trial of the OX40 agonist ivuxolimab. The clonotype comes from an adult with an advanced solid tumor such as melanoma, head and neck, liver or kidney cancer. V is TRBV20-1 and J is TRBJ2-5, with D uncertain. Here the CDR3 DNA reads TGCAGTGCTAAGTATCAAGAGACCCAGTACTTC. Its translation: CSAKYQETQYF.